This T cell receptor (beta chain) was observed in a study of immune characterization of retroperitoneal liposarcoma. The CDR3 spans 15 residues. CDR1 is SGHVS, CDR2 FNYEAQ, per germline. V gave up 7 bases and J gave up 3 bases; unmatched junction bases: 8. A single record per CDR3 protein comes from TCRdb applying MiXCR to the PCR reads. The sample shows approximately 10,000 distinct CDR3 sequences, around a quarter of them seen only once. Within the sample, this clonotype is medium-sized. The receptor comes from a female donor with retroperitoneal liposarcoma. The sample comprised tumor tissue. The chain links TRBV7-6 to TRBJ1-2, with 10 positions matching TRBD1. As DNA, the CDR3 is TGTGCCAGCAAACTCGGGACAGGGGAAGACTATGGCTACACCTTC. Its protein product is CASKLGTGEDYGYTF.